The clone carrying this TCR beta chain was seen at least ten times. Its antigen remains unknown. TCRdb re-analysed the 5' RACE reads in MiXCR, keeping a single row per CDR3 protein. This sample yields under 45,000 distinct CDR3 sequences, of which 2.5% are seen a single time; 2% to 2.5% belongs to the top ten. The data originate from a study of neurological immune-mediated disorders. The unsorted libraries originated from 2 million PBMCs that had been stored at -80 C. Germline V gene sequence: CDR1 SGHNT, CDR2 YYREEE (reference sequence). The CDR3 length is 15 residues. The trim removed 3 bases at V and 9 bases at J, leaving 5 bases unmatched. The study's findings and limits: The greatest TCR clonal expansion occurred in HTLV-1-associated myelopathy and the least in multiple sclerosis, which fell below healthy controls.

Source material: PBMCs. The sequence was collected from a man aged 45 to 65 with multiple sclerosis. The V gene is TRBV5-4, the J gene TRBJ2-1; 14 bases are a match to TRBD2. DNA of the CDR3: TGTGCCAGCAGCTCGGGACTAGCGGGGGTCGGTGAGCAGTTCTTC. Its protein is CASSSGLAGVGEQFF. Based on the CDR3 plus reference TRBV5-4 and TRBJ2-1, the full variable domain is ETGVTQSPTHLIKTRGQQVTLRCSSQSGHNTVSWYQQALGQGPQFIFQYYREEENGRGNFPPRFSGLQFPNYSSELNVNALELDDSALYLCASSSGLAGVGEQFFGPGTRLTVL.